This is a list of T cell receptor beta chains from one sample in a study of blood T cell repertoires in COVID-19. Using immunoSEQ multiplex PCR, the repertoire was profiled, and TCRdb retains in-frame clones only, with some absent. The sample gives around 330,000 clones, 85% of which show up once; about 1.9% is in the top ten. The sample taken for sequencing was PBMCs or T cells enriched from blood (not recorded which). The receptor set was obtained from a woman younger than 45 who had been exposed to COVID-19. Each CDR3 is given with its conserved first and last residue. A D gene is named only where the DNA matches it firmly. Clone size is given for some rows only: seen once, a few or many times, or a class if the clone is expanded.

size	V	J	D	DNA	CDR3
-	TRBV5-6	TRBJ2-7	-	TGTGCCAGCAGCTTGGAATTTGGGAGCGGGTTCAGCTCCTACGAGCAGTACTTC	CASSLEFGSGFSSYEQYF
once	TRBV25-1	TRBJ2-7	-	TGTGCCAGCAGTGAATATTGGAAGGACAGCGTACCCTACGAGCAGTACTTC	CASSEYWKDSVPYEQYF
once	TRBV3-1/TRBV3-2	TRBJ2-1	-	TGTGCCAGCAGCCCCGAGGAGGTCGGACCCTACAATGAGCAGTTCTTC	CASSPEEVGPYNEQFF
once	TRBV29-1	TRBJ1-2	-	TGCAGCGCCGACAGGAGTAACTATGGCTACACCTTC	CSADRSNYGYTF
-	TRBV7-2	TRBJ1-2	-	TGTGCCAGCAGCTCCCAGAGCGGGGGTGGTGGCTACACCTTC	CASSSQSGGGGYTF
few	TRBV7-9	TRBJ2-1	TRBD2	TGTGCCAGCAGCTTAATTGGCGGGAGTAGCTACAATGAGCAGTTCTTC	CASSLIGGSSYNEQFF
-	TRBV29-1	TRBJ2-5	TRBD2	TGCAGCGTTGAAGGCGGGACTAGCGGGATCATGGAGACCCAGTACTTC	CSVEGGTSGIMETQYF
-	TRBV2	TRBJ2-3	TRBD1	TGTGCCACAGAATACAGGGGGCGGACAGATACGCAGTATTTT	CATEYRGRTDTQYF
-	TRBV2	TRBJ2-2	-	TGTGCCAGCAGCCCCGGGAGGACAGAGCTCACCGGGGAGCTGTTTTTT	CASSPGRTELTGELFF
-	TRBV19	TRBJ2-7	-	TGTGCCAGTAGCAGAACCTGGGCCTCCGGAGAGCAGTACTTC	CASSRTWASGEQYF
-	TRBV27	TRBJ2-3	TRBD2	TGTGCCAGCAGGGAGGGGACTAGCGGGGGGACAAGCACAGATACGCAGTATTTT	CASREGTSGGTSTDTQYF
once	TRBV27	TRBJ2-7	TRBD1	TGTGCCAGCAGTTCAATGGGACAGTCCTACGAGCAGTACTTC	CASSSMGQSYEQYF
-	TRBV30	TRBJ1-6	-	TGTGCCTGGAGTTCTTATTATCCACCCCTCCACTTT	CAWSSYYPPLHF
-	TRBV5-1	TRBJ2-1	TRBD2	TGCGCCAGCAGCTATCTTCCGACTAGCGGGCTTTACAATGAGCAGTTCTTC	CASSYLPTSGLYNEQFF
-	TRBV6-2/TRBV6-3	TRBJ1-1	TRBD1	TGTGCCAGCAGCCAGACAGGGGGTCCGAACACTGAAGCTTTCTTT	CASSQTGGPNTEAFF
-	TRBV3-1/TRBV3-2	TRBJ2-1	-	TGTGCCAGCAGCCAAGGTAGATTTGTTGAGCAGTTCTTC	CASSQGRFVEQFF
-	TRBV4-2	TRBJ1-1	TRBD1	TGTGCCAGCAGCCAGGTTACAGGGGACCCTGAAGCTTTCTTT	CASSQVTGDPEAFF
-	TRBV10-2	TRBJ2-2	-	TGCGCCAGCAGTGAGATAAGGGGCAACACCGGGGAGCTGTTTTTT	CASSEIRGNTGELFF
few	TRBV5-1	TRBJ2-7	-	TGCGCCAGCAGCTTGGACAGGGAATACGAGCAGTACTTC	CASSLDREYEQYF
-	TRBV6-5	TRBJ2-7	TRBD1	TGTGCCAGCAGAATTACAGGGGGAAACGAGCAGTACTTC	CASRITGGNEQYF
-	TRBV30	TRBJ2-3	TRBD1	TGTGCCTGGAGAGGACAGGGTACAGATACGCAGTATTTT	CAWRGQGTDTQYF
-	TRBV2	TRBJ1-6	-	TGTGCCAGCAGTGAAGCGCTTCGGGGAGCATCCCTCCACTTT	CASSEALRGASLHF
-	TRBV9	TRBJ2-3	TRBD2	TGTGCCAGCAGCGTAGCTGGGACTAGCGGGGTTACAAGCACAGATACGCAGTATTTT	CASSVAGTSGVTSTDTQYF
-	TRBV10-3	TRBJ2-7	TRBD2	TGTGCCATCAGTGAGTCAGGTCTAGCGGTTCGGTCGAGGGAGCAGTACTTC	CAISESGLAVRSREQYF
-	TRBV15	TRBJ1-2	-	TGTGCCACCAGCAGCAGACGGACTATTAGCTATGGCTACACCTTC	CATSSRRTISYGYTF
-	TRBV24-1	TRBJ2-1	TRBD2	TGTGCCACCAGTGACCCGGGACTAAACAATGAGCAGTTCTTC	CATSDPGLNNEQFF
once	TRBV28	TRBJ2-2	TRBD1	TGTGCCAGCAGGTCCGGGACAGGGGCCACCGGGGAGCTGTTTTTT	CASRSGTGATGELFF
few	TRBV9	TRBJ1-1	TRBD1	TGTGCCAGCAGCGTGACAGGGGATGTTGGAGCTTTCTTT	CASSVTGDVGAFF
-	TRBV7-2	TRBJ2-7	TRBD2	TGTGCCAGCAGCTTAGCTAGCGGGGGCTACGAGCAGTACTTC	CASSLASGGYEQYF
once	TRBV7-2	TRBJ2-3	TRBD2	TGTGCCAGCAGCGCAGTCGGGGAGGGGAGAGGCACAGATACGCAGTATTTT	CASSAVGEGRGTDTQYF
-	TRBV19	TRBJ2-5	TRBD1	TGTGCCAGCAGACAGGGGGCGGCAGAGACCCAGTACTTC	CASRQGAAETQYF
-	TRBV27	TRBJ1-5	TRBD1	TGTGCCAGCAGTTTAGCAGGGGGCGGCCAGCCCCAGCATTTT	CASSLAGGGQPQHF
-	TRBV7-2	TRBJ1-1	-	TGTGCCAGCAGCTTAGCAGCGGAGGTGAACACTGAAGCTTTCTTT	CASSLAAEVNTEAFF
-	TRBV6-5	TRBJ2-7	TRBD1	TGTGCCAGCAGACCCCTAGACAGGGGTCTAGACGAGCAGTACTTC	CASRPLDRGLDEQYF
-	TRBV12-2	TRBJ2-2	-	TGTGCAAGTCAAGTTCGAGATTCGAACACCGGGGAGCTGTTTTTT	CASQVRDSNTGELFF
-	TRBV27	TRBJ1-5	-	TGTGCCAGCAGTAAGGTGTTGGCGGGACTCAATCAGCCCCAGCATTTT	CASSKVLAGLNQPQHF
-	TRBV28	TRBJ1-2	TRBD1	TGTGCCAGCAGCTCCGACAGGGGAAGGGATGGCTACACCTTC	CASSSDRGRDGYTF
-	TRBV7-2	TRBJ2-2	-	TGTGCCAGCAGCAGAGGGGGTATGGTGGGCACCGGGGAGCTGTTTTTT	CASSRGGMVGTGELFF
few	TRBV9	TRBJ2-7	TRBD1	TGTGCCAGCAGCGTAGATGGGACAGGGGGCTCCTACGAGCAGTACTTC	CASSVDGTGGSYEQYF
-	TRBV5-1	TRBJ2-1	TRBD2	TGCGCCAGCAGCTTACGGCGGGAGATGAATGAGCAGTTCTTC	CASSLRREMNEQFF
-	TRBV12-3/TRBV12-4	TRBJ1-2	TRBD1	TGTGCCAGCAGTTTCACAGGGGAATATGGCTACACCTTC	CASSFTGEYGYTF
few	TRBV4-2	TRBJ2-5	-	TGTGCCAGCAGCCAAGGACAACAAGAGACCCAGTACTTC	CASSQGQQETQYF
-	TRBV5-4	TRBJ2-1	-	TGTGCCAGCAGCCGAGACAGACCAAATGAGCAGTTCTTC	CASSRDRPNEQFF
-	TRBV11-2	TRBJ1-2	-	TGTGCCAGCAGCTTGGCGGGGAACTATGGCTACACCTTC	CASSLAGNYGYTF
-	TRBV7-2	TRBJ2-1	-	TGTGCCAGCAGCTTAAATCTGAGGGATGAGCAGTTCTTC	CASSLNLRDEQFF
-	TRBV2	TRBJ2-7	TRBD2	TGTGCCAGCCGACTAGCCGCACTCGAGCAGTACTTC	CASRLAALEQYF
-	TRBV29-1	TRBJ1-1	TRBD1	TGCAGCGTACAGGGGGCGAGGGAAGCTTTCTTT	CSVQGAREAFF
-	TRBV27	TRBJ1-5	TRBD1	TGTGCCAGCAGATCCCTAGGACAGGCTCAGCCCCAGCATTTT	CASRSLGQAQPQHF
-	TRBV9	TRBJ2-7	TRBD1	TGTGCCAGCAGCAGATCCGGGACAGGCGAACACGAGCAGTACTTC	CASSRSGTGEHEQYF
-	TRBV6-2/TRBV6-3	TRBJ1-5	-	TGTGCCAGCAGTTACCTCGGTAGTAGCAATCAGCCCCAGCATTTT	CASSYLGSSNQPQHF
few	TRBV27	TRBJ2-7	-	TGTGCCAGCAGTCAAAAAGGAGGCGGGCCAACCTACGAGCAGTACTTC	CASSQKGGGPTYEQYF
-	TRBV28	TRBJ1-4	TRBD1	TGTGCCAGCAGCATTTCCGGGACAGCTAATGAAAAACTGTTTTTT	CASSISGTANEKLFF
-	TRBV5-1	TRBJ2-1	TRBD2	TGCGCCATCTCTATAGGGGCGGGAGGGAAGAATGAGCAGTTCTTC	CAISIGAGGKNEQFF
-	TRBV11-3	TRBJ2-2	TRBD1	TGTGCCAGCAGCTCGGACAGGGGTACCGGGGAGCTGTTTTTT	CASSSDRGTGELFF
-	TRBV4-3	TRBJ1-6	TRBD1	TGCGCCAGCAGCCAAGCCCCGACAGGGAATAATTCACCCCTCCACTTT	CASSQAPTGNNSPLHF
-	TRBV4-1	TRBJ2-7	-	TGCGCCAGCAGCGATCCTTTGGAGGGAACCGACGAGCAGTACTTC	CASSDPLEGTDEQYF
-	TRBV2	TRBJ1-6	TRBD1	TGTGCCAGCTCCCCCCGGGACAGTATTAATTCACCCCTCCACTTT	CASSPRDSINSPLHF
-	TRBV4-3	TRBJ2-5	-	TGCGCCAGCAGCCAAGATAGCGCGGAAACCCAGTACTTC	CASSQDSAETQYF